Given below is one TCR beta chain in context. Its target is not known. The data were obtained in a study of shared clonotypes between healthy human individuals. Regarding the study as a whole: A small donor pool kept down the genetic and exposure-history diversity that was represented.

All participating donors were Caucasian adults from Nashville, Tennessee. At deep level, the assay was performed. Here immunoSEQ multiplex PCR was the method, and the copy in TCRdb shows in-frame clones only, minus some. This table has about 470,000 clones, 75% to 85% appearing once. Germline V gene data show CDR1 as LNHDA and CDR2 as SQIVND (reference sequence). CDR3 length: 11 residues. V was pared by 10 bases and J by 1 base, with 7 bases between. The sample taken for sequencing was PBMCs. This chain links TRBV19 with TRBJ1-1; D is ambiguous. The receptor's source is a woman aged 40 to 50 in good health. Some clones in this sample may be carry-over from other donors' samples. The CDR3 DNA follows: TGTGCCACCACGACGAACACTGAAGCTTTCTTT. This sequence encodes CATTTNTEAFF.